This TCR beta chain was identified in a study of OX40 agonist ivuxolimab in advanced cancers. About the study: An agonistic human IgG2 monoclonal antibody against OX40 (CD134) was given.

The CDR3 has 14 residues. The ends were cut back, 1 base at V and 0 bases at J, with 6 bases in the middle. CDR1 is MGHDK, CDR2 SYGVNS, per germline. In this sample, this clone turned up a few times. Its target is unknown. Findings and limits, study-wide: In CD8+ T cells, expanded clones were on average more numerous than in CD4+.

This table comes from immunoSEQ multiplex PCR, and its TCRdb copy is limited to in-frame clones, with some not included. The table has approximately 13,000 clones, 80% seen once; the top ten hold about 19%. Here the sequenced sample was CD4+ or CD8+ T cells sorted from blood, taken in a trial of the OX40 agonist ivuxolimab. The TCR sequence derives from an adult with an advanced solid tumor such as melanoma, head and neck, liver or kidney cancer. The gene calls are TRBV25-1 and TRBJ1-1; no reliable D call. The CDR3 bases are TGTGCCAGCAGTGAATCGGGGTTGAACACTGAAGCTTTCTTT. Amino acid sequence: CASSESGLNTEAFF.